The clone carrying this TCR beta chain is a singleton in its sample. What it binds is not known. This sample was included in a study of cytomegalovirus exposure and HLA in healthy donors. Study results and caveats: As confirmed in vitro, a few CMV-associated chains were specific for CMV antigens. When analyzed later, the rates of TCR association showed variation by HLA locus, with DRB1 the most and HLA-C the fewest. There were 150 to 200 TCR beta chains listed as cytomegalovirus-associated. V segments that were indistinguishable, TRBV6-2 and TRBV6-3 among them, were omitted from analysis.

13 Jbeta primers and 60 Vbeta primers were used for the PCR. Data came from immunoSEQ multiplex PCR; TCRdb stores just in-frame clones and leaves some out. The table has 150,000 to 200,000 clones, over 70% seen once. CDR1 and CDR2 from the germline V gene are SGHTA and FQGNSA. The CDR3 has 14 amino acids. V trimming: 4 bases; J trimming: 5 bases; junction bases outside the gene matches: 4. The TCR was taken from a woman in her forties or fifties in good health and CMV-seropositive. The chain is built from TRBV7-2 and TRBJ1-1; 10 bases match TRBD1. The sample consisted of PBMCs. CDR3: CASSSRTGGTEAFF. In nucleotides, the CDR3 is TGTGCCAGCAGCTCCAGGACAGGGGGAACTGAAGCTTTCTTT.